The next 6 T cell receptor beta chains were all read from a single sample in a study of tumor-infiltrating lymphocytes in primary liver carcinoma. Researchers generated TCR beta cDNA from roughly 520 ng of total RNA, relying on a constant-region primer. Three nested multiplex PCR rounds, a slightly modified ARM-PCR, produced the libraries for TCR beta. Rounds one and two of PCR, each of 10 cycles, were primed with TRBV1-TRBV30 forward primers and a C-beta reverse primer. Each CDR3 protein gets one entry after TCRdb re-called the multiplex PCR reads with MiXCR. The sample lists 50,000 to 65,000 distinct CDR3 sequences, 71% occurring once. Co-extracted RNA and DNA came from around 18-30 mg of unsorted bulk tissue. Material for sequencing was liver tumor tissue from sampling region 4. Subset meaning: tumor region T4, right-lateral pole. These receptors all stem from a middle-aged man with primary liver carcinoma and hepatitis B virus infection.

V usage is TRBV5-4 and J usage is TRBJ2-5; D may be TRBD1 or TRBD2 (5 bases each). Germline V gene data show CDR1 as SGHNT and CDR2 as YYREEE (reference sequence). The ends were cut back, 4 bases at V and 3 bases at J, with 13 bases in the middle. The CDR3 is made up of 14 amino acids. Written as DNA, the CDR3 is TGTGCCAGCAGCATCGCAGGGAGAAAAGAGACCCAGTACTTC. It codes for CASSIAGRKETQYF.

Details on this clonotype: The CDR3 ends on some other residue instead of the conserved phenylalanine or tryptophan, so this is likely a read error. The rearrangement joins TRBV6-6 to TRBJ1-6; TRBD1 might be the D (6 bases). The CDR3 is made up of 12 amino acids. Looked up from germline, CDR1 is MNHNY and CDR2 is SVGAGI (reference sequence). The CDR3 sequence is CASSEGDSLLHS. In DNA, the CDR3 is TGTGCCAGCAGTGAGGGGGACTCACTCCTCCACTCT.

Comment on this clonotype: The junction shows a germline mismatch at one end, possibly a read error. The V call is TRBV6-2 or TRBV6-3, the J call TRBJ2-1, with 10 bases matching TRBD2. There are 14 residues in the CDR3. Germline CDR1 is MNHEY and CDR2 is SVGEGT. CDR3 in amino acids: CASNTRTSGEEQFF. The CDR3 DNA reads TGCGCCAGCAATACAAGGACTAGCGGTGAAGAGCAGTTCTTC.

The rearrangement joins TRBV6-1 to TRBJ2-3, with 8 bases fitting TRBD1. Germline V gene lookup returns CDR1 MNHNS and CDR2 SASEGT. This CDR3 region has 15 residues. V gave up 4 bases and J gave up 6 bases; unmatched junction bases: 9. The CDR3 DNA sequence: TGTGCCAGCAGTGGTGAGACAGGGGTGGCGGATACGCAGTATTTT. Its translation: CASSGETGVADTQYF.

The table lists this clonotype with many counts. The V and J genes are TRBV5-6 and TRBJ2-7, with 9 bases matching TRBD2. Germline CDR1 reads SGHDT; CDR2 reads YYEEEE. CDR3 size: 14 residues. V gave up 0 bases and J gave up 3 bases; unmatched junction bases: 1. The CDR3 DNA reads TGTGCCAGCAGCTTGGGGACTAGCGACTACGAGCAGTACTTC. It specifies CASSLGTSDYEQYF.

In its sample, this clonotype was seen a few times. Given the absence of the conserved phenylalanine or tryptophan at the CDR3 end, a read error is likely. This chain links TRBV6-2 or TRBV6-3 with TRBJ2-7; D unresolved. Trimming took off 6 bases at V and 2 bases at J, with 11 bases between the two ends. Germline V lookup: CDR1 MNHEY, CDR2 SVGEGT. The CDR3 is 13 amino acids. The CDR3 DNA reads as TGTGCCAGCAGATACGAGGTACCCTACGAGCAGTACTCC. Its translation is CASRYEVPYEQYS.